Shown below are 32 T cell receptor beta chains from a single sample sequenced in a study of T cell responses to AZD1222 COVID-19 vaccine. Profiled with immunoSEQ multiplex PCR; TCRdb holds only in-frame clones, not every one. The sample has 100,000 to 150,000 clones; around 91% are singletons. Material: peripheral blood, obtained on day 0 of MenACWY control vaccination. These receptors all come from an adult in good health.

This chain links TRBV5-1 with TRBJ1-2, with unresolved D. Trimming removed 0 bases at V and 3 bases at J, with 12 bases between. This CDR3 contains 15 residues. Germline CDR1 reads SGHRS; CDR2 reads YFSETQ. The CDR3 loop reads CASSLEGSHHYGYTF. The CDR3 DNA reads as TGCGCCAGCAGCTTGGAGGGCAGCCACCACTATGGCTACACCTTC.

The chain carries TRBV18 and TRBJ2-1; D is unresolved. CDR1 KGHSH and CDR2 LQKENI come from the germline V gene. Trimming left V 0 bases short and J 4 bases short, with 4 bases between. The CDR3 is made up of 13 amino acids. CDR3 coding DNA: TGTGCCAGCTCACCACCAATTTACAATGAGCAGTTCTTC. Its translation: CASSPPIYNEQFF.

The chain recombines TRBV29-1 with TRBJ2-1, with D uncertain. The germline V and J ends were trimmed by 6 bases and 10 bases, with 16 bases remaining between them. Germline CDR1 reads SQVTM; CDR2 reads ANQGSEA. The CDR3 loop spans 12 amino acids. The CDR3 DNA follows: TGCAGCGTCAATACAAGGTCAGCGGAGCAGTTCTTC. Translation: CSVNTRSAEQFF.

The chain combines TRBV6-6 with TRBJ1-4, with a possible D match to TRBD1 (5 bases). Between the trimmed V and J ends, which lost 8 bases and 8 bases, there was a span of 18 bases. Germline CDR1 and CDR2: MNHNY and SVGAGI (reference sequence). This CDR3 has 14 residues. The CDR3, as DNA: TGTGCCAGCTCTTTGTCAGGGTCGGACGAAAAACTGTTTTTT. Amino acid sequence: CASSLSGSDEKLFF.

The chain is built from TRBV3-1 (or the pseudogene TRBV3-2) and TRBJ1-2; D is perhaps TRBD1 (5 bases). V was shortened by 4 bases and J by 2 bases, with 5 bases between the two germline ends. The CDR3 runs to 12 residues. Germline assignment: CDR1 LGHDT and CDR2 YNNKEL (reference sequence). This CDR3 reads CASSRDNYGYTF. In nucleotides, the CDR3 is TGTGCCAGCAGCCGGGACAACTATGGCTACACCTTC.

This sequence joins TRBV7-9 and TRBJ1-2, with 7 bases identical to TRBD1. The CDR3 consists of 15 residues. Germline CDR1 and CDR2: SEHNR and FQNEAQ (reference sequence). V trimming: 1 base; J trimming: 0 bases; junction bases outside the gene matches: 2. CDR3 protein: CASSLGQGANYGYTF. CDR3 bases: TGTGCCAGCAGCTTAGGCCAGGGGGCTAACTATGGCTACACCTTC.

The genes are TRBV6-5 and TRBJ1-2; 8 bases are a match to TRBD1. Germline loops: CDR1 MNHEY, CDR2 SVGAGI. V lost 6 bases and J lost 5; bases outside the gene matches: 8. This CDR3 contains 14 residues. CDR3 DNA: TGTGCCAGCAGCGAGGACAGGGATGGGTATGGCTACACCTTC. Translation: CASSEDRDGYGYTF.

This clone was counted a few times. The rearrangement uses TRBV7-2 and TRBJ2-1; D uncertain. Per the germline V gene, CDR1 is SGHTA and CDR2 is FQGNSA. The CDR3 contains 13 residues. Deletions cut 5 bases from V and 9 bases from J, with 14 bases between. CDR3 sequence: CASSPNFMGEQFF. The CDR3 bases are TGTGCCAGCAGCCCCAACTTCATGGGTGAGCAGTTCTTC.

This clone was seen just once. The chain's CDR3 is CASSVATLLNPGYTF. The CDR3 nucleotides read TGTGCCAGCAGCGTAGCTACGCTCCTGAACCCTGGCTACACCTTC. This sequence joins TRBV9 and TRBJ1-2; the D is unclear. The V gene's germline CDR1 is SGDLS and CDR2 YYNGEE. The V and J ends lost 0 bases and 7 bases respectively, with 16 bases between them. This CDR3 region has 15 residues.

V gene TRBV28 combines with J gene TRBJ2-5, with 9 bases that match TRBD2. Per germline, CDR1 MDHEN and CDR2 SYDVKM. V lost 3 bases, J lost 9 bases, and 11 bases stayed unmatched. There are 15 residues in the CDR3. The CDR3 loop is CASSFSSGTKRPQYF. CDR3 coding DNA: TGTGCCAGCAGTTTTTCTAGCGGGACAAAGAGGCCCCAGTACTTC.

The rearrangement uses TRBV19 and TRBJ2-1, with TRBD2 identical over 11 bases. This CDR3 has 16 amino acids. Trimming cost V 6 bases and J 4 bases; bases outside gene matches: 8. Looked up from germline, CDR1 is LNHDA and CDR2 is SQIVND (reference sequence). Here the CDR3 reads CASSLIAGGPYNEQFF. As DNA, the CDR3 is TGTGCCAGTAGCCTAATAGCGGGGGGGCCGTACAATGAGCAGTTCTTC.

The rearrangement uses TRBV7-8 and TRBJ2-1; 15 nucleotides align to TRBD2. Germline values: CDR1 SGHVS, CDR2 FQNEAQ. The CDR3 covers 18 residues. With 4 bases clipped from V and 8 bases from J, the junction kept 12 bases outside the gene matches. As DNA, the CDR3 is TGTGCCAGCAGCTCTGGACTAGCGGGAGGGCTCCGGTGGTATGAGCAGTTCTTC. Protein: CASSSGLAGGLRWYEQFF.

The rearrangement joins TRBV10-3 to TRBJ2-7; D is unclear. V lost 3 bases to trimming and J lost 2 bases, with 11 bases between them. The V gene's germline CDR1 is ENHRY and CDR2 SYGVKD. This CDR3 is 14 amino acids long. The CDR3 DNA sequence: TGTGCCATCAGTGACTCTCCCCGACCCTACGAGCAGTACTTC. This gives the protein CAISDSPRPYEQYF.

The chain has TRBV2 and TRBJ2-5; D remains ambiguous. Per the germline V gene, CDR1 is SNHLY and CDR2 is FYNNEI. The V end was cut by 7 bases, the J end by 5 bases, with 17 bases between. The CDR3 loop spans 14 amino acids. CDR3 DNA sequence: TGTGCCAGCAAGGGCAGGCTATTGGGCGAGACCCAGTACTTC. Amino acid sequence: CASKGRLLGETQYF.

The V call is TRBV7-9, the J call TRBJ2-7; perhaps D is TRBD1 or TRBD2 (5 bases each). The CDR3 totals 14 residues. The germline CDR1 and CDR2 sequences are SEHNR and FQNEAQ (reference sequence). V was cut by 4 bases and J by 2 bases, with 12 bases left in between. The CDR3 is CASSSGTSTYEQYV. DNA for the CDR3: TGTGCCAGCAGCTCTGGGACCTCCACCTACGAGCAGTACGTC.

The chain recombines TRBV10-2 with TRBJ2-3; tentatively, D is TRBD1 (6 bases). Germline CDR1 is WSHSY and CDR2 is SAAADI. The V and J ends lost 4 bases and 0 bases respectively, with 8 bases between them. This CDR3 has 14 residues. CDR3 coding DNA: TGCGCCAGCAGTGGGACAGCTAGCACAGATACGCAGTATTTT. Translation: CASSGTASTDTQYF.

The V and J genes are TRBV15 and TRBJ1-1; no reliable D call. V was shortened by 1 base and J by 5 bases, with 11 bases between the two germline ends. The CDR3 length is 14 residues. Per germline, CDR1 LNHNV and CDR2 YYDKDF (reference sequence). This CDR3 is CATSRGRAWTEAFF. The DNA for the CDR3 is TGTGCCACCAGCAGAGGCCGGGCCTGGACTGAAGCTTTCTTT.

The gene calls are TRBV19 and TRBJ1-5; D ambiguous. This CDR3 has 16 residues. Trimming cost V 3 bases and J 7 bases, with 19 bases left between them. The germline V gene encodes CDR1 LNHDA and CDR2 SQIVND (reference sequence). Here the CDR3 reads CASSIRWSGFVQPQHF. The CDR3 DNA sequence: TGTGCCAGTAGTATTCGGTGGAGTGGGTTTGTACAGCCCCAGCATTTT.

V usage is TRBV7-2 and J usage is TRBJ2-3, with D perhaps matching TRBD2 (6 bases). Germline V gene data show CDR1 as SGHTA and CDR2 as FQGNSA. V lost 1 base and J lost 2, with 13 bases in between. CDR3 length: 16 residues. This CDR3 is CASSLGGGLYTDTQYF. DNA of the CDR3: TGTGCCAGCAGCTTAGGGGGTGGACTATACACAGATACGCAGTATTTT.

V and J are TRBV7-9 and TRBJ2-7; 9 positions agree with TRBD1. The CDR3 covers 14 residues. CDR1 is SEHNR and CDR2 is FQNEAQ in the germline V gene (reference sequence). Losses at the gene ends were 3 bases for V and 4 bases for J; bases not matched to a gene: 4. The CDR3 sequence is CASSLTGGGYEQYF. The CDR3 DNA is TGTGCCAGCAGCTTGACAGGGGGAGGGTACGAGCAGTACTTC.

This clone was detected only once. This chain joins TRBV2 and TRBJ1-2; TRBD1 aligns across 11 bases. From germline, CDR1 is SNHLY and CDR2 FYNNEI. The CDR3 runs 14 residues. With 4 bases clipped from V and 6 bases from J, the junction kept 4 bases outside the gene matches. CDR3 in amino acids: CASSAGGQGDGYTF. CDR3 sequence (DNA): TGTGCCAGCAGTGCGGGGGGACAGGGGGATGGCTACACCTTC.

CDR3 loop: CASSLVQLNQPQHF. CDR3 DNA: TGCGCCAGCAGCTTGGTACAGCTTAATCAGCCCCAGCATTTT. This chain joins TRBV5-1 and TRBJ1-5, with unresolved D. Germline-derived CDR1 and CDR2 are SGHRS and YFSETQ. Trimming took 0 bases from V and 4 from J, leaving 8 bases between them. This CDR3 is built from 14 residues.

This clone was detected only once. The chain has TRBV19 and TRBJ1-4, with D perhaps TRBD1 (5 bases). This CDR3 has 16 residues. Per the germline V gene, CDR1 is LNHDA and CDR2 is SQIVND (reference sequence). V lost 2 bases, J lost 6 bases, and 16 bases lay in between. The CDR3 is CASSISGDHAYEKLFF. CDR3 bases: TGTGCCAGTAGTATATCGGGGGATCACGCTTATGAAAAACTGTTTTTT.

The chain recombines TRBV7-2 with TRBJ2-3; D not resolved. Germline CDR1 and CDR2: SGHTA and FQGNSA. Trimming took off 1 base at V and 0 bases at J, with 8 bases between the two ends. CDR3 length equals 15 residues. CDR3 sequence reads: CASSLGVLSTDTQYF. DNA for the CDR3: TGTGCCAGCAGCTTAGGTGTGCTTAGCACAGATACGCAGTATTTT.

CDR3 sequence: CASTGGLGGYTF. CDR3 nucleotides: TGTGCCAGCACCGGGGGACTGGGAGGCTACACCTTC. V usage is TRBV6-5 and J usage is TRBJ1-2, with TRBD1 as a possible D gene (5 bases). Germline V gene sequence: CDR1 MNHEY, CDR2 SVGAGI. The CDR3 is made up of 12 amino acids. V shed 7 bases and J shed 8 bases, with 14 bases lying between them.

In DNA form, the CDR3 reads TGTGCCACCAGCAGAGGAGGGACAGGGCTGGGCTACACCTTC. It specifies CATSRGGTGLGYTF. The genes are TRBV15 and TRBJ1-2; TRBD1 agrees at 9 bases. CDR3 size: 14 residues. The germline V gene has CDR1 LNHNV and CDR2 YYDKDF (reference sequence). The V and J ends lost 1 base and 8 bases, in that order; junction bases with no gene match: 5.

CDR3 bases: TGTGCCAGCAGCCCCAGATTCACAGATACGCAGTATTTT. Amino acids: CASSPRFTDTQYF. V usage is TRBV7-2 and J usage is TRBJ2-3; D not certain. The CDR3 is 13 amino acids. The V gene lost 5 bases and the J gene lost 2 bases, with 8 bases spanning the gap. Germline loops: CDR1 SGHTA, CDR2 FQGNSA.

The J gene is TRBJ1-1, the V gene TRBV6-5, with TRBD1 matching over 9 bases. With V trimmed by 6 bases and J by 1 base, 6 bases remained unmatched. The CDR3 has 15 residues. Looked up from germline, CDR1 is MNHEY and CDR2 is SVGAGI. CDR3 in amino acids: CASSRKGQGNTEAFF. As DNA, the CDR3 is TGTGCCAGCAGCAGAAAGGGACAGGGGAACACTGAAGCTTTCTTT.

The V and J genes are TRBV19 and TRBJ2-1; maybe TRBD2 (6 bases). Germline V gene sequence: CDR1 LNHDA, CDR2 SQIVND (reference sequence). Trimming shortened V by 6 bases and J by 6 bases, and 12 bases separated the two germline ends. This CDR3 comprises 13 residues. Here the CDR3 reads CASSMTSINEQFF. For the CDR3, the DNA is TGTGCCAGTAGCATGACTAGTATCAATGAGCAGTTCTTC. The variable domain in full, with the rest retrieved from reference TRBV19 and TRBJ2-1, is DGGITQSPKYLFRKEGQNVTLSCEQNLNHDAMYWYRQDPGQGLRLIYYSQIVNDFQKGDIAEGYSVSREKKESFPLTVTSAQKNPTAFYLCASSMTSINEQFFGPGTRLTVL.

This chain joins TRBV4-3 and TRBJ1-3; no reliable D call. There are 12 residues in the CDR3. CDR1 is LGHNA, CDR2 YSLEER, per germline. The V and J ends lost 8 bases and 4 bases respectively, with 9 bases between them. Here the CDR3 DNA reads TGCGCCAGCCCCTTACCGGGAAACACCATATATTTT. This translates into CASPLPGNTIYF.

The V gene is TRBV7-2, the J gene TRBJ1-4, with 9 positions matching TRBD1. This CDR3 comprises 16 residues. Per the germline V gene, CDR1 is SGHTA and CDR2 is FQGNSA. The V and J ends lost 5 bases and 8 bases, in that order; junction bases with no gene match: 12. The CDR3 nucleotides read TGTGCCAGCAGCCCCCGGGCGGACAGGGGAGAAGAAAAACTGTTTTTT. It specifies CASSPRADRGEEKLFF.

This rearrangement joins TRBV27 to TRBJ1-1; 9 bases line up with TRBD1. Germline-derived CDR1 and CDR2 are MNHEY and SMNVEV (reference sequence). CDR3 length: 18 amino acids. The trim removed 5 bases at V and 0 bases at J, leaving 13 bases unmatched. CDR3 amino acids: CASSVQLGTGRMNTEAFF. For the CDR3, the DNA is TGTGCCAGCAGTGTCCAACTTGGGACAGGGAGAATGAACACTGAAGCTTTCTTT.